The 8 T cell receptor beta chains reported below all come from one sample, sequenced in a study of shared T cell receptors in the human thymus. Here immunoSEQ multiplex PCR was the method, and the copy in TCRdb shows in-frame clones only, minus some. This sample has 650,000 to 950,000 clones, with roughly 85% found just once. These data are also associated with another study on human thymus T cells.

What was sequenced was thymocytes. The receptors come from a girl in the first two years of life with a congenital heart defect.

The chain joins TRBV28 to TRBJ1-2, with unresolved D. Trimming left V 8 bases short and J 0 bases short, with 13 bases between. CDR3 length: 14 amino acids. Germline V gene data show CDR1 as MDHEN and CDR2 as SYDVKM. CDR3 in DNA: TGTGCCAGCTCCTTGCTGGGCCCTAACTATGGCTACACCTTC. As protein: CASSLLGPNYGYTF.

The rearrangement joins TRBV6-5 to TRBJ2-7; tentative D call: TRBD2 (5 bases). V dropped 8 bases and J dropped 6 bases, with 17 bases sitting between them. From germline, CDR1 is MNHEY and CDR2 SVGAGI. The CDR3 is 13 amino acids. This chain's CDR3 is CASSPGRGLEQYF. The DNA for the CDR3 is TGTGCCAGCTCCCCTGGTCGCGGGCTCGAGCAGTACTTC.

V usage is TRBV6-6 and J usage is TRBJ1-1, with 7 bases aligning to TRBD1. J was trimmed by 5 bases and V by 1 base; bases with no gene match: 10. Germline V CDR1 and CDR2: MNHNY, SVGAGI (reference sequence). The CDR3 is made up of 16 amino acids. CDR3 amino acids: CASSYYRDSRYTEAFF. CDR3 sequence (DNA): TGTGCCAGCAGTTACTATAGGGACAGCAGGTATACTGAAGCTTTCTTT.

The chain employs TRBV27 and TRBJ2-7; D ambiguous. With 11 bases removed from V and 4 bases from J, the gap between germline ends came to 3 bases. This CDR3 region has 8 residues. Germline-derived CDR1 and CDR2 are MNHEY and SMNVEV (reference sequence). This CDR3 is CARYEQYF. The DNA for the CDR3 is TGTGCCCGGTACGAGCAGTACTTC.

The CDR3, as DNA: TGTGCTAGTGGTTTGGTTCGGGACAGGGGGTCGAAAGGGCACGATGGCTACACCTTC. It encodes CASGLVRDRGSKGHDGYTF. The chain joins TRBV12-5 to TRBJ1-2; TRBD1 matches 11 bases. Germline V gene data show CDR1 as LGHNT and CDR2 as FRNRAP. There are 19 residues in the CDR3. With 0 bases clipped from V and 6 bases from J, the junction kept 15 bases outside the gene matches.

The rearrangement uses TRBV10-3 and TRBJ2-2; TRBD2 matches 8 bases. This CDR3 has 15 residues. Germline CDR1 and CDR2: ENHRY and SYGVKD. V lost 2 bases and J lost 5; bases outside the gene matches: 4. The CDR3 sequence: CAISEPGGRTGELFF. As DNA, the CDR3 is TGTGCCATCAGTGAGCCGGGGGGGAGAACCGGGGAGCTGTTTTTT.

The chain recombines TRBV2 with TRBJ2-2; 8 positions match TRBD1. Per germline, CDR1 SNHLY and CDR2 FYNNEI. CDR3 length equals 16 residues. With 6 bases clipped from V and 6 bases from J, the junction kept 12 bases outside the gene matches. The CDR3 reads CASSETGVEGAGELFF. CDR3 bases: TGTGCCAGCAGCGAGACAGGGGTCGAAGGCGCCGGGGAGCTGTTTTTT.

The CDR3 region is CASSPGGGSGGTDTQYF. CDR3 nucleotides: TGTGCCAGCAGCCCGGGAGGCGGTAGCGGGGGTACAGATACGCAGTATTTT. The chain couples TRBV7-3 to TRBJ2-3, with 9 positions matching TRBD2. The V and J ends lost 5 bases and 3 bases, in that order; junction bases with no gene match: 12. Germline loops: CDR1 SGHTA, CDR2 FQGTGA. The CDR3 length is 17 residues. Full variable domain (rest looked up from reference TRBV7-3 and TRBJ2-3): GAGVSQTPSNKVTEKGKYVELRCDPISGHTALYWYRQSLGQGPEFLIYFQGTGAADDSGLPNDRFFAVRPEGSVSTLKIQRTERGDSAVYLCASSPGGGSGGTDTQYFGPGTRLTVL.